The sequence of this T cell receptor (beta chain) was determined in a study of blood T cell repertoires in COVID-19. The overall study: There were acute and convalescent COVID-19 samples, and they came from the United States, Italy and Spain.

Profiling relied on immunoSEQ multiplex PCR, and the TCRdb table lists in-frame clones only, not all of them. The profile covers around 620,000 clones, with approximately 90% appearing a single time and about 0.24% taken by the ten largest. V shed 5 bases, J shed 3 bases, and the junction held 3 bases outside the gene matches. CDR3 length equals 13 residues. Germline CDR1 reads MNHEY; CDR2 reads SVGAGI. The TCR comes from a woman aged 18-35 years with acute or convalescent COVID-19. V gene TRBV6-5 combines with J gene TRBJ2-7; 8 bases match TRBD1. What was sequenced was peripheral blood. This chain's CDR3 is CASSTDRDYEQYF. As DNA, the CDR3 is TGTGCCAGCAGTACGGACAGGGACTACGAGCAGTACTTC.